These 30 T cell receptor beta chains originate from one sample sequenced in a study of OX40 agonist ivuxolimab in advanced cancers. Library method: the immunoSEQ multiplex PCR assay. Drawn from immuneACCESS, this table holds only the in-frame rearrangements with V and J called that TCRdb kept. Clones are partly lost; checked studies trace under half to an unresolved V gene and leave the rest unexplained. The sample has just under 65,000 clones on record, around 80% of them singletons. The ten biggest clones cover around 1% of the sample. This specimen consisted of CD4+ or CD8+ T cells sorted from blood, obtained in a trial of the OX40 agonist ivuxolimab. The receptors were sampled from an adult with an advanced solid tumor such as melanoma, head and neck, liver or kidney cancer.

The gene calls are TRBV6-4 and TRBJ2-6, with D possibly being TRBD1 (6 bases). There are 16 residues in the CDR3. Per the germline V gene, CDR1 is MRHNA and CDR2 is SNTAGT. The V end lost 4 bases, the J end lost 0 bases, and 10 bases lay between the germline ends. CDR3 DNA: TGTGCCAGCAGTGGGACAGTCCCCTCTGGGGCCAACGTCCTGACTTTC. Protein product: CASSGTVPSGANVLTF.

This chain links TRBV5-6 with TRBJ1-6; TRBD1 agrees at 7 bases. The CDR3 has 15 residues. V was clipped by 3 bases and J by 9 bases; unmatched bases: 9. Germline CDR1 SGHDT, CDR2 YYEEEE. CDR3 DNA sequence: TGTGCCAGCAGCTACAGACAGGGTATCGGTTCACCCCTCCACTTT. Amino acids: CASSYRQGIGSPLHF.

For the CDR3, the DNA is TGTGCCAGCTGTGGGACAGGGTATGAAAAACTGTTTTTT. This encodes CASCGTGYEKLFF. The chain links TRBV2 to TRBJ1-4; 9 bases match TRBD1. V lost 8 bases and J lost 6; bases outside the gene matches: 4. Germline-derived CDR1 and CDR2 are SNHLY and FYNNEI. The CDR3 length is 13 residues.

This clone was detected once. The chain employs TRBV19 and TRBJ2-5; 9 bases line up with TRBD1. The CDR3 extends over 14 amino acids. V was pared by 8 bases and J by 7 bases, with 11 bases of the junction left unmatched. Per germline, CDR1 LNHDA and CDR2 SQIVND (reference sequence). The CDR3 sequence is CASSTGTGSGTQYF. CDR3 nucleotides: TGTGCCAGTTCTACCGGGACAGGGTCGGGGACCCAGTACTTC.

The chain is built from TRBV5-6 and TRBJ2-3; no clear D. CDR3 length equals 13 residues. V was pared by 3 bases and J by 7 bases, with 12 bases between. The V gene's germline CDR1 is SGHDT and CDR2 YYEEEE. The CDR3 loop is CASSSPDLHTQYF. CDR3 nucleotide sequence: TGTGCCAGCAGCTCCCCGGACCTCCATACGCAGTATTTT.

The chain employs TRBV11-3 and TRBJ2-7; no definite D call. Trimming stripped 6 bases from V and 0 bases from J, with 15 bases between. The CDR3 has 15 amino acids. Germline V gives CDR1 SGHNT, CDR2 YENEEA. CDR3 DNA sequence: TGTGCCAGCAGTCCATCACCGGGTTACTCCTACGAGCAGTACTTC. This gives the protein CASSPSPGYSYEQYF.

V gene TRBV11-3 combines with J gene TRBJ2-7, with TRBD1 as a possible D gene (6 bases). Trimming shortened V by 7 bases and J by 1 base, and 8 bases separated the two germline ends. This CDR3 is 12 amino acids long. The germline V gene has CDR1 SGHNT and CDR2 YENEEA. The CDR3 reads CASTDRSYEQYF. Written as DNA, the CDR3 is TGTGCCAGCACCGACAGGTCCTACGAGCAGTACTTC.

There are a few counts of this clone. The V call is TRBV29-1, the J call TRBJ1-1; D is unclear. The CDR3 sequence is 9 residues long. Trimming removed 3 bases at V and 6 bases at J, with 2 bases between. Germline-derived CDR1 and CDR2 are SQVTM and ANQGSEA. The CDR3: CSVDAEAFF. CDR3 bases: TGCAGCGTTGATGCTGAAGCTTTCTTT.

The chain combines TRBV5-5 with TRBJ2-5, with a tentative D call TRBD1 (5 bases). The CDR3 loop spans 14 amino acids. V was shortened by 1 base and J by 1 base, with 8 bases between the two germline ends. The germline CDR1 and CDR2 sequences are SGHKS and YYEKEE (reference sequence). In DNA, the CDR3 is TGTGCCAGCAGCTTGTTCACAGGCCAAGAGACCCAGTACTTC. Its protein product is CASSLFTGQETQYF.

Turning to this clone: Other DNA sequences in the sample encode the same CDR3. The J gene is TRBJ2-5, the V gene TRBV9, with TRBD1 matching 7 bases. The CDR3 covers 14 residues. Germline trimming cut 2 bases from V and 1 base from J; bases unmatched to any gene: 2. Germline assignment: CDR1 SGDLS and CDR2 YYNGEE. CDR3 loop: CASSVGTVQETQYF. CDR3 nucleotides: TGTGCCAGCAGCGTCGGGACAGTCCAAGAGACCCAGTACTTC.

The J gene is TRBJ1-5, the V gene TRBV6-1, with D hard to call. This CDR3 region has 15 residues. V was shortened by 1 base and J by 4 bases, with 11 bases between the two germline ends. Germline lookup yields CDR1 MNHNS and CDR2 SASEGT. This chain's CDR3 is CASSEVGERNQPQHF. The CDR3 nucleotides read TGTGCCAGCAGTGAAGTTGGGGAGAGAAATCAGCCCCAGCATTTT.

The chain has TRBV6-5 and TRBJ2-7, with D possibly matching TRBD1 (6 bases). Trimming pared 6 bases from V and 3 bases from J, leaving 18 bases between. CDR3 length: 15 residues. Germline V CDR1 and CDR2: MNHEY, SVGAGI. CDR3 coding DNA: TGTGCCAGCAGACCCCGGGCAGGGGAAAACTACGAGCAGTACTTC. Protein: CASRPRAGENYEQYF.

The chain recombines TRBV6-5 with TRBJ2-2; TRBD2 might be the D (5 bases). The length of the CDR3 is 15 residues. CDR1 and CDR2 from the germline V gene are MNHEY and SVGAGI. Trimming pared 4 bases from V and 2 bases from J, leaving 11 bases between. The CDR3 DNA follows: TGTGCCAGCAGTTCACTAGGACTCAACACCGGGGAGCTGTTTTTT. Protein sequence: CASSSLGLNTGELFF.

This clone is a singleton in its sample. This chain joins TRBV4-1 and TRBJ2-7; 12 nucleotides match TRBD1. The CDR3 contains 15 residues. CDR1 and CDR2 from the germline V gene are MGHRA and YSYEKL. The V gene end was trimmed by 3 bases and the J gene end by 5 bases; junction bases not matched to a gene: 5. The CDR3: CASSQGQGATNEQYF. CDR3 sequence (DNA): TGCGCCAGCAGCCAGGGACAGGGGGCGACAAACGAGCAGTACTTC.

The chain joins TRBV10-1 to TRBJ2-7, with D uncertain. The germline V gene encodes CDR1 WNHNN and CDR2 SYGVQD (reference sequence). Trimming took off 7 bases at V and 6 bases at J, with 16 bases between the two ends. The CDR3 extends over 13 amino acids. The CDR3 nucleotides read TGCGCCAGCACCAAGACCTTAGGATTCGAGCAGTACTTC. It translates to CASTKTLGFEQYF.

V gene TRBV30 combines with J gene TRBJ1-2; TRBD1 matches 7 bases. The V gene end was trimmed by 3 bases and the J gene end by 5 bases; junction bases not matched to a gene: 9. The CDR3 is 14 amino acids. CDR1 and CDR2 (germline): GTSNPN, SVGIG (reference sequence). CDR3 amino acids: CAWRVGVQGYGYTF. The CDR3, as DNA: TGTGCCTGGAGGGTGGGGGTACAGGGGTATGGCTACACCTTC. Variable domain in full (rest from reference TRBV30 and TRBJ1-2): SQTIHQWPATLVQPVGSPLSLECTVEGTSNPNLYWYRQAAGRGLQLLFYSVGIGQISSEVPQNLSASRPQDRQFILSSKKLLLSDSGFYLCAWRVGVQGYGYTFGSGTRLTVV.

The CDR3 coding sequence is TGTGCCAGCAGCCCAATCGACAGGGGAGGCAAAGGGGATGAGCAGTTCTTC. As protein: CASSPIDRGGKGDEQFF. This chain uses TRBV5-6 with TRBJ2-1; 8 bases are a match to TRBD1. Per germline, CDR1 SGHDT and CDR2 YYEEEE. V lost 4 bases and J lost 8; bases outside the gene matches: 17. The CDR3 loop spans 17 amino acids.

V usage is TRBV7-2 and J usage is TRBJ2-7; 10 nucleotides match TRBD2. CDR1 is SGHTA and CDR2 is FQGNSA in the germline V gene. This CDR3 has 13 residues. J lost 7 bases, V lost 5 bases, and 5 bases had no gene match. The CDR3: CASSRVLAGEQYF. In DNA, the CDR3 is TGTGCCAGCAGCCGGGTACTAGCGGGGGAGCAGTACTTC.

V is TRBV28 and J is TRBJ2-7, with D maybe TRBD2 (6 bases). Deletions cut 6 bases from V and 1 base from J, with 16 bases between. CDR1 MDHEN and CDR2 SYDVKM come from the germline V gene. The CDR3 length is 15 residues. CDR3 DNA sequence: TGTGCCAGCAGATCTTTGATGGGGGGATCCTACGAGCAGTACTTC. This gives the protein CASRSLMGGSYEQYF.

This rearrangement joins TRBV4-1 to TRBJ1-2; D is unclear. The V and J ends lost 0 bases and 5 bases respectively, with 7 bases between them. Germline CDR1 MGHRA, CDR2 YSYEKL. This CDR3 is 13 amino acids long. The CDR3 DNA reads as TGCGCCAGCAGCCAAGAACCCTTATATGGCTACACCTTC. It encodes CASSQEPLYGYTF.

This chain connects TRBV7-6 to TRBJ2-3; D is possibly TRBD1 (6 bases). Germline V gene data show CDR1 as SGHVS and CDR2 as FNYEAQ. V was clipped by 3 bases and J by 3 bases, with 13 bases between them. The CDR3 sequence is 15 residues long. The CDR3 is CASSFPTGQTDTQYF. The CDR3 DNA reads TGTGCCAGCAGCTTCCCAACAGGGCAGACAGATACGCAGTATTTT.

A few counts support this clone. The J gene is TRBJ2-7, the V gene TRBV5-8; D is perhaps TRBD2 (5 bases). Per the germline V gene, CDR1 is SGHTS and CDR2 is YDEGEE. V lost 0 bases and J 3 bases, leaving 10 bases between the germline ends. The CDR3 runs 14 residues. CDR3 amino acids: CASSLGGLDYEQYF. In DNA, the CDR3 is TGTGCCAGCAGCTTGGGAGGGTTGGACTACGAGCAGTACTTC.

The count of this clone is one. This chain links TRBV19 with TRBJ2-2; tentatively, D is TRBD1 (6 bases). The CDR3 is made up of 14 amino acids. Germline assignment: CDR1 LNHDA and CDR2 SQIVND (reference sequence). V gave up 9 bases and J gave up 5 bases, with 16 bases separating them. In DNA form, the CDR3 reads TGTGCCAGCGCGGAGGACAGCCGAACCGGGGAGCTGTTTTTT. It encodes CASAEDSRTGELFF.

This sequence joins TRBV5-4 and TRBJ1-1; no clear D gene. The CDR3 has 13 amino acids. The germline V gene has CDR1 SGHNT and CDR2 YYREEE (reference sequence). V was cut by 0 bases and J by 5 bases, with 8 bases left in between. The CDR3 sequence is CASSLEGVTEAFF. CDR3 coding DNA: TGTGCCAGCAGCTTGGAGGGCGTAACTGAAGCTTTCTTT.

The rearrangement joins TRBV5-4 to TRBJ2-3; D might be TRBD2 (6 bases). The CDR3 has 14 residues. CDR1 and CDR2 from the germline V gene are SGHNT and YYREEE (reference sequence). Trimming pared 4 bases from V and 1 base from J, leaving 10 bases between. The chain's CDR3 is CASSPGEGTDTQYF. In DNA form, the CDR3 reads TGTGCCAGCAGCCCGGGGGAGGGCACAGATACGCAGTATTTT.

DNA for the CDR3: TGTGCCAGCAGCTTGTTACAGGGTACCTACGAGCAGTACTTC. Its protein product is CASSLLQGTYEQYF. The rearrangement uses TRBV5-6 and TRBJ2-5; possibly TRBD1 for D (6 bases). The J call may be mistaken, given a closer DNA end match to TRBJ2-7. This CDR3 is built from 14 residues. In germline, CDR1 is SGHDT, CDR2 YYEEEE.

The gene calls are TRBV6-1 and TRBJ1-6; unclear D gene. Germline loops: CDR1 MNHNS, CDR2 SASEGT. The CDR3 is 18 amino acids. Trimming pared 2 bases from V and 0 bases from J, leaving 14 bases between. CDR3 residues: CASSENWRPGSYNSPLHF. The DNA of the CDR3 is TGTGCCAGCAGTGAAAATTGGAGGCCAGGCTCCTATAATTCACCCCTCCACTTT.

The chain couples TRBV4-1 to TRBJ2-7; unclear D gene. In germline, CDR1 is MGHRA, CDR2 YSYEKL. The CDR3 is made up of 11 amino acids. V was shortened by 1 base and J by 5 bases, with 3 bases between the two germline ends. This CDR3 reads CASSQANEQYF. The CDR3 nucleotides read TGCGCCAGCAGCCAAGCAAACGAGCAGTACTTC.

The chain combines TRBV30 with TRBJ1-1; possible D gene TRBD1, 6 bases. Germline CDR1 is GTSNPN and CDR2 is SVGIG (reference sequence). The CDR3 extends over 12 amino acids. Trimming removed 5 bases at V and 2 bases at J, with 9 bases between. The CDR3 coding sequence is TGTGCCTGGGGGGGCATAAACACTGAAGCTTTCTTT. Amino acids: CAWGGINTEAFF.

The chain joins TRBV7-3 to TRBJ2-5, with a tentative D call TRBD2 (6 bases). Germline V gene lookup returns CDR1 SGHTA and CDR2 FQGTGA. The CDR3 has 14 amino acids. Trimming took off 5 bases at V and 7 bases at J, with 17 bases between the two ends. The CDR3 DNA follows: TGTGCCAGCAGCACTGCGCCGGGCGGGGCGACCCAGTACTTC. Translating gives CASSTAPGGATQYF.